Following are 21 T cell receptor beta chains from one sample sequenced in a study of early stage breast cancer tumors. Repertoires were generated with immunoSEQ multiplex PCR, while TCRdb's copy carries only in-frame clones and drops some. Of 35,000 to 45,000 clones listed, roughly 72% were seen once; the top ten hold approximately 7%. Sequencing input: blood. The receptor set was obtained from a person aged 55 to 75 with breast cancer.

This sequence joins TRBV29-1 and TRBJ2-2; D is unclear. The germline V and J ends were trimmed by 2 bases and 1 base, with 8 bases remaining between them. The CDR3 has 14 residues. CDR1 SQVTM and CDR2 ANQGSEA come from the germline V gene. CDR3 coding DNA: TGCAGCGTTGAAATCGGAATGAACACCGGGGAGCTGTTTTTT. It translates to CSVEIGMNTGELFF.

The chain joins TRBV18 to TRBJ1-5; 9 bases map to TRBD1. The V gene's germline CDR1 is KGHSH and CDR2 LQKENI. The trim removed 4 bases at V and 3 bases at J, leaving 4 bases unmatched. The CDR3 covers 15 residues. The CDR3 nucleotides are TGTGCCAGCTCACAAACAGGGGGCCTCAATCAGCCCCAGCATTTT. Amino acids: CASSQTGGLNQPQHF.

The rearrangement joins TRBV18 to TRBJ2-1, with 8 bases identical to TRBD2. This CDR3 is 17 amino acids long. V was pared by 3 bases and J by 8 bases, with 15 bases of the junction left unmatched. In germline, CDR1 is KGHSH, CDR2 LQKENI. In DNA form, the CDR3 reads TGTGCCAGCTCACCTTTTTCTCAAGGACTAGCTGGGGATGAGCAGTTCTTC. Amino acid sequence: CASSPFSQGLAGDEQFF.

The V call is TRBV5-1, the J call TRBJ2-2; TRBD1 aligns across 7 bases. The CDR3 contains 15 residues. The junction had 10 bases not matched to a gene; V was cut back by 4 bases and J by 7 bases. Germline lookup yields CDR1 SGHRS and CDR2 YFSETQ. CDR3 protein: CASSLERGQGGELFF. The CDR3 DNA reads TGCGCCAGCAGCCTGGAAAGGGGGCAAGGCGGGGAGCTGTTTTTT.

This rearrangement joins TRBV19 to TRBJ2-6; 13 bases match TRBD2. V dropped 0 bases and J dropped 2; count of bases not matched to a gene: 1. This CDR3 is 18 amino acids long. CDR1 is LNHDA, CDR2 SQIVND, per germline (reference sequence). CDR3 loop: CASSIEGLAGAGANVLTF. CDR3 DNA sequence: TGTGCCAGTAGTATAGAAGGACTAGCGGGGGCTGGGGCCAACGTCCTGACTTTC. Drawing the rest from reference TRBV19 and TRBJ2-6, the complete variable domain is DGGITQSPKYLFRKEGQNVTLSCEQNLNHDAMYWYRQDPGQGLRLIYYSQIVNDFQKGDIAEGYSVSREKKESFPLTVTSAQKNPTAFYLCASSIEGLAGAGANVLTFGAGSRLTVL.

V and J are TRBV6-6 and TRBJ1-2, with a possible D match to TRBD1 (6 bases). Germline lookup yields CDR1 MNHNY and CDR2 SVGAGI (reference sequence). The CDR3 sequence is 15 residues long. V shed 4 bases and J shed 8 bases, with 20 bases lying between them. As DNA, the CDR3 is TGTGCCAGCAGTTTTTGGACAGTAGGAATGGGAGGCTACACCTTC. It codes for CASSFWTVGMGGYTF.

There are a few counts of this clone. The CDR3 DNA reads TGTGCCAGCAGCTTAGGGCAGACAGGCGGCTACAATGAGCAGTTCTTC. Translated, it gives CASSLGQTGGYNEQFF. The V gene is TRBV11-1, the J gene TRBJ2-1; TRBD1 might be the D (6 bases). Germline V gene data show CDR1 as SGHAT and CDR2 as FQDESV (reference sequence). Trimming removed 1 base from V and 3 bases from J, with 13 bases in between. The CDR3 covers 16 residues.

By sample share, this clone is large. V usage is TRBV7-9 and J usage is TRBJ1-1, with D maybe TRBD1 (6 bases). CDR3 length: 14 residues. V lost 4 bases and J lost 5, with 14 bases in between. Germline V gene sequence: CDR1 SEHNR, CDR2 FQNEAQ (reference sequence). The CDR3 bases are TGTGCCAGCAGCTCAGGGGCGTTGAGTACTGAAGCTTTCTTT. As protein: CASSSGALSTEAFF. Filled out from reference TRBV7-9 and TRBJ1-1, the complete variable domain reads DTGVSQNPRHKITKRGQNVTFRCDPISEHNRLYWYRQTLGQGPEFLTYFQNEAQLEKSRLLSDRFSAERPKGSFSTLEIQRTEQGDSAMYLCASSSGALSTEAFFGQGTRLTVV.

This chain connects TRBV29-1 to TRBJ2-7; no clear D gene. V lost 8 bases and J lost 3, with 11 bases in between. This CDR3 spans 11 amino acids. Germline-derived CDR1 and CDR2 are SQVTM and ANQGSEA. The CDR3 DNA is TGCAGCTCGACAACGGGCTACGAGCAGTACTTC. Encoded protein: CSSTTGYEQYF.

The chain employs TRBV29-1 and TRBJ2-5; 9 nucleotides align to TRBD1. J lost 1 base, V lost 3 bases, and 6 bases had no gene match. The CDR3 sequence is 15 residues long. Germline-derived CDR1 and CDR2 are SQVTM and ANQGSEA. For the CDR3, the DNA is TGCAGCGTTGAGGCCGGGACAGGGAGCCAAGAGACCCAGTACTTC. This codes for CSVEAGTGSQETQYF.

CDR3: CASSLGWSGASTDTQYF. DNA for the CDR3: TGTGCCAGCAGCTTAGGCTGGTCAGGGGCGAGCACAGATACGCAGTATTTT. The J gene is TRBJ2-3, the V gene TRBV7-9; D possibly corresponds to TRBD1 (6 bases). Germline assignment: CDR1 SEHNR and CDR2 FQNEAQ (reference sequence). The ends were cut back, 1 base at V and 0 bases at J, with 14 bases in the middle. The length of the CDR3 is 17 residues.

The J gene is TRBJ2-7, the V gene TRBV4-1; D may be TRBD1 (5 bases). Germline V gene sequence: CDR1 MGHRA, CDR2 YSYEKL. This CDR3 is built from 12 residues. The V end was cut by 7 bases, the J end by 4 bases, with 11 bases between. CDR3 amino acids: CASKGVGYEQYF. CDR3 coding DNA: TGCGCCAGCAAAGGGGTGGGGTACGAGCAGTACTTC.

Only a few counts were recorded for this clone. The rearrangement uses TRBV4-1 and TRBJ1-2; TRBD1 is a possible D gene (5 bases). Between the trimmed V and J ends, which lost 0 bases and 7 bases, there was a span of 18 bases. This CDR3 contains 16 residues. The germline V gene has CDR1 MGHRA and CDR2 YSYEKL. The CDR3 coding sequence is TGCGCCAGCAGCCAAGATAGGGGCAGGGAGATGCCTGGCTACACCTTC. Translation gives CASSQDRGREMPGYTF.

The chain uses TRBV27 and TRBJ2-1, with 11 bases identical to TRBD2. J lost 7 bases, V lost 5 bases, and 7 bases had no gene match. The CDR3 spans 15 residues. Germline CDR1 is MNHEY and CDR2 is SMNVEV (reference sequence). The CDR3 spells CASSPLAGGRNEQFF. The CDR3 DNA reads as TGTGCCAGCAGTCCGCTAGCGGGAGGACGGAATGAGCAGTTCTTC.

In its sample, this clone was seen once. This chain uses TRBV7-8 with TRBJ2-5, with 9 bases that match TRBD2. The CDR3 extends over 15 amino acids. V lost 3 bases, J lost 3 bases, and 5 bases stayed unmatched. Germline CDR1 and CDR2: SGHVS and FQNEAQ. The CDR3 sequence is CASSFFSGSEETQYF. The CDR3 DNA reads TGTGCCAGCAGCTTCTTTAGCGGGAGCGAAGAGACCCAGTACTTC.

The chain combines TRBV7-6 with TRBJ2-2; D perhaps matches TRBD2 (6 bases). Germline CDR1 SGHVS, CDR2 FNYEAQ. The CDR3 extends over 13 amino acids. The germline V and J ends were trimmed by 3 bases and 12 bases, with 14 bases remaining between them. In DNA, the CDR3 is TGTGCCAGCAGCTTGGGACTCCCCGAGAAGCTGTTTTTT. This translates into CASSLGLPEKLFF.

This sequence joins TRBV5-6 and TRBJ2-7, with 13 positions matching TRBD2. CDR1 is SGHDT and CDR2 is YYEEEE in the germline V gene. V lost 7 bases to trimming and J lost 6 bases; unmatched junction nucleotides: 4. CDR3 size: 13 residues. The CDR3, as DNA: TGTGCCAGCCGGACTAGCGGGAGAAGCGAGCAGTACTTC. Amino acid sequence: CASRTSGRSEQYF.

V usage is TRBV10-3 and J usage is TRBJ1-5; D possibly corresponds to TRBD1 (5 bases). Trimming shortened V by 8 bases and J by 0 bases, and 11 bases separated the two germline ends. The CDR3 is made up of 14 amino acids. Looked up from germline, CDR1 is ENHRY and CDR2 is SYGVKD. The CDR3 region has the DNA TGTGCCATCTCGAGGGGTTATAGCAATCAGCCCCAGCATTTT. Translation: CAISRGYSNQPQHF.

This chain's CDR3 is CASSPRGEDSPLHF. CDR3 in DNA: TGTGCCAGCTCACCACGAGGGGAAGATTCACCCCTCCACTTT. This rearrangement joins TRBV18 to TRBJ1-6, with D perhaps matching TRBD1 (5 bases). V was cut by 1 base and J by 8 bases, with 9 bases left in between. Germline loops: CDR1 KGHSH, CDR2 LQKENI. This CDR3 has 14 residues. Using reference TRBV18 and TRBJ1-6 for the parts outside the CDR3, the full variable domain is NAGVMQNPRHLVRRRGQEARLRCSPMKGHSHVYWYRQLPEEGLKFMVYLQKENIIDESGMPKERFSAEFPKEGPSILRIQQVVRGDSAAYFCASSPRGEDSPLHFGNGTRLTVT.

This CDR3 is CASSLEAAGMVANEQYF. For the CDR3, the DNA is TGTGCCAGCAGCTTGGAGGCAGCCGGGATGGTGGCTAACGAGCAGTACTTC. The chain couples TRBV5-6 to TRBJ2-7; maybe TRBD2 (5 bases). CDR1 and CDR2 from the germline V gene are SGHDT and YYEEEE. The V end lost 0 bases, the J end lost 5 bases, and 21 bases lay between the germline ends. The CDR3 covers 17 residues.

The rearrangement links TRBV5-1 to TRBJ1-6; 10 nucleotides line up with TRBD1. V dropped 3 bases and J dropped 9; count of bases not matched to a gene: 6. In germline, CDR1 is SGHRS, CDR2 YFSETQ. The CDR3 totals 15 residues. CDR3 region: CASSSEGQGSSPLHF. CDR3 nucleotides: TGCGCCAGCAGCTCGGAGGGACAGGGGAGTTCACCCCTCCACTTT. The whole variable domain, filled in from reference TRBV5-1 and TRBJ1-6, reads KAGVTQTPRYLIKTRGQQVTLSCSPISGHRSVSWYQQTPGQGLQFLFEYFSETQRNKGNFPGRFSGRQFSNSRSEMNVSTLELGDSALYLCASSSEGQGSSPLHFGNGTRLTVT.